Following are 22 T cell receptor beta chains from one sample sequenced in a study of tumor-infiltrating lymphocytes in localized non-small cell lung cancer (dated by TCRdb to about 2021). Receptors were amplified or captured by the immunoSEQ multiplex PCR assay. TCRdb carries this immuneACCESS record with in-frame sequences only. Its versions omit some clonotypes, under half of them owing to an unresolved V gene in the studies checked, with the rest unexplained. For this sample the table gives approximately 8,100 clones, of which 60% to 70% were detected only once. About a tenth of the sample goes to the ten largest clones. Specimen: uninvolved lung tissue not adjacent to the tumor. The receptors stem from a human donor with non-small cell lung cancer.

About this clone itself: Germline is not matched at one junction end, which may reflect a read error. V is TRBV6-5 and J is TRBJ2-7; 11 bases are shared with TRBD1. Germline-derived CDR1 and CDR2 are MNHEY and SVGAGI. CDR3 length: 16 amino acids. CDR3 in DNA: TGTGCCAGCAGCTACTCGTCGGGACAGGGGGGATACGAGCAGTACTTC. Translating gives CASSYSSGQGGYEQYF.

This clone was detected a few times. The V gene is TRBV29-1, the J gene TRBJ1-1, with unresolved D. The CDR3 loop spans 12 amino acids. With 4 bases removed from V and 3 bases from J, the gap between germline ends came to 9 bases. The germline CDR1 and CDR2 sequences are SQVTM and ANQGSEA. The DNA of the CDR3 is TGCAGCGTTGTCACCACCTACACTGAAGCTTTCTTT. This encodes CSVVTTYTEAFF.

The chain recombines TRBV29-1 with TRBJ1-1, with a possible D match to TRBD1 (5 bases). V was shortened by 6 bases and J by 0 bases, with 14 bases between the two germline ends. The CDR3 spans 14 residues. Germline loops: CDR1 SQVTM, CDR2 ANQGSEA. CDR3 residues: CSVQQVAMNTEAFF. The CDR3 DNA sequence: TGCAGCGTGCAACAGGTCGCTATGAACACTGAAGCTTTCTTT. Combining the CDR3 with reference TRBV29-1 and TRBJ1-1 gives the whole variable domain SAVISQKPSRDICQRGTSLTIQCQVDSQVTMMFWYRQQPGQSLTLIATANQGSEATYESGFVIDKFPISRPNLTFSTLTVSNMSPEDSSIYLCSVQQVAMNTEAFFGQGTRLTVV.

The chain couples TRBV11-3 to TRBJ1-2; D gene ambiguous. Germline V gene lookup returns CDR1 SGHNT and CDR2 YENEEA. CDR3 length: 12 residues. Trimming took off 6 bases at V and 6 bases at J, with 11 bases between the two ends. CDR3 bases: TGTGCCAGCAGGAAAAACAGTCATGGCTACACCTTC. Residues: CASRKNSHGYTF.

This clone was picked up a small number of times. This sequence joins TRBV6-6 and TRBJ2-2, with 8 bases that match TRBD1. Germline lookup yields CDR1 MNHNY and CDR2 SVGAGI (reference sequence). V dropped 6 bases and J dropped 5; count of bases not matched to a gene: 5. This CDR3 contains 14 residues. In DNA, the CDR3 is TGTGCCAGCAGAGGGACAGGTGGTACCGGGGAGCTGTTTTTT. This translates into CASRGTGGTGELFF.

This chain connects TRBV25-1 to TRBJ2-1; TRBD2 is a possible D gene (6 bases). Trimming left V 1 base short and J 8 bases short, with 15 bases between. CDR3 length equals 15 residues. From germline, CDR1 is MGHDK and CDR2 SYGVNS. CDR3 in amino acids: CASSEWRGWGDEQFF. CDR3 DNA: TGTGCCAGCAGTGAATGGAGGGGTTGGGGGGATGAGCAGTTCTTC.

This chain joins TRBV9 and TRBJ2-3, with a tentative D call TRBD2 (5 bases). The CDR3 has 14 residues. The V gene lost 5 bases and the J gene lost 3 bases, with 13 bases spanning the gap. Looked up from germline, CDR1 is SGDLS and CDR2 is YYNGEE. The CDR3 sequence is CASRPGERTDTQYF. In DNA form, the CDR3 reads TGTGCCAGCAGGCCCGGGGAGCGGACAGATACGCAGTATTTT. Full variable domain (missing parts from reference TRBV9 and TRBJ2-3): DSGVTQTPKHLITATGQRVTLRCSPRSGDLSVYWYQQSLDQGLQFLIQYYNGEERAKGNILERFSAQQFPDLHSELNLSSLELGDSALYFCASRPGERTDTQYFGPGTRLTVL.

V gene TRBV27 combines with J gene TRBJ1-2; no definite D call. This CDR3 is 15 amino acids long. Trimming took 0 bases from V and 5 from J, leaving 13 bases between them. Germline V CDR1 and CDR2: MNHEY, SMNVEV (reference sequence). CDR3 in amino acids: CASSLSGLGFYGYTF. CDR3 DNA: TGTGCCAGCAGTTTATCCGGACTTGGGTTTTATGGCTACACCTTC.

This clone was seen a few times. This chain connects TRBV27 to TRBJ2-3; D is undetermined. With 5 bases removed from V and 10 bases from J, the gap between germline ends came to 16 bases. The CDR3 length is 13 residues. CDR1 is MNHEY, CDR2 SMNVEV, per germline (reference sequence). CDR3 protein: CASSPLLREPQYF. CDR3 coding DNA: TGTGCCAGCAGTCCACTCCTTCGCGAGCCGCAGTATTTT.

The chain recombines TRBV9 with TRBJ2-5; D unclear. V lost 0 bases to trimming and J lost 5 bases, with 8 bases between them. CDR1 SGDLS and CDR2 YYNGEE come from the germline V gene. CDR3 length equals 13 residues. The CDR3 is CASSVVDRETQYF. For the CDR3, the DNA is TGTGCCAGCAGCGTAGTAGATCGGGAGACCCAGTACTTC.

This clone was seen only a few times. The genes are TRBV19 and TRBJ1-2; 7 nucleotides line up with TRBD1. The V gene's germline CDR1 is LNHDA and CDR2 SQIVND (reference sequence). The trim removed 5 bases at V and 5 bases at J, leaving 11 bases unmatched. This CDR3 is built from 15 residues. CDR3 bases: TGTGCCAGTAGTCTCCAAGGGGGCGCAGGGTATGGCTACACCTTC. Its protein product is CASSLQGGAGYGYTF.

V and J are TRBV4-3 and TRBJ1-2; TRBD1 agrees at 7 bases. The ends lost 1 base at V and 0 bases at J; junction bases unmatched: 8. The CDR3 extends over 17 amino acids. Germline V gene data show CDR1 as LGHNA and CDR2 as YSLEER. CDR3 amino acids: CASSQALSDRSNYGYTF. DNA for the CDR3: TGCGCCAGCAGCCAAGCCCTATCGGACAGGTCTAACTATGGCTACACCTTC.

Only a few counts were recorded for this clone. This chain links TRBV4-1 with TRBJ2-7; TRBD1 might be the D (6 bases). Looked up from germline, CDR1 is MGHRA and CDR2 is YSYEKL. The CDR3 has 14 residues. V was clipped by 5 bases and J by 6 bases, with 17 bases between them. CDR3 amino acids: CASSYTGNPGEQYF. DNA of the CDR3: TGCGCCAGCAGCTACACAGGGAACCCGGGCGAGCAGTACTTC.

This chain links TRBV10-3 with TRBJ1-1; TRBD1 agrees at 8 bases. Germline V CDR1 and CDR2: ENHRY, SYGVKD. The CDR3 has 16 residues. Germline trimming cut 8 bases from V and 1 base from J; bases unmatched to any gene: 12. CDR3 amino acids: CAIGSGRDRWNTEAFF. CDR3 coding DNA: TGTGCCATCGGAAGCGGCCGGGACAGGTGGAACACTGAAGCTTTCTTT.

This clone was counted only a few times. The chain combines TRBV29-1 with TRBJ2-7, with D perhaps matching TRBD1 (6 bases). CDR1 is SQVTM and CDR2 is ANQGSEA in the germline V gene. Trimming left V 0 bases short and J 1 base short, with 7 bases between. The CDR3 has 13 residues. CDR3 amino acids: CSVEDDRSYEQYF. In DNA, the CDR3 is TGCAGCGTTGAAGATGACAGGTCCTACGAGCAGTACTTC.

The chain uses TRBV20-1 and TRBJ1-5; D ambiguous. Germline V gene lookup returns CDR1 DFQATT and CDR2 SNEGSKA (reference sequence). The germline V and J ends were trimmed by 6 bases and 12 bases, with 15 bases remaining between them. There are 11 residues in the CDR3. The CDR3 loop reads CSANSRTVQHF. Written as DNA, the CDR3 is TGCAGTGCAAATAGCAGGACGGTCCAGCATTTT.

This chain uses TRBV11-3 with TRBJ1-2, with a tentative D call TRBD1 (5 bases). The germline V gene encodes CDR1 SGHNT and CDR2 YENEEA. Trimming stripped 0 bases from V and 5 bases from J, with 13 bases between. The CDR3 sequence is 15 residues long. CDR3 in amino acids: CASSLEGRQGYGYTF. The CDR3 region has the DNA TGTGCCAGCAGCTTAGAGGGCAGGCAGGGATATGGCTACACCTTC.

The chain joins TRBV4-3 to TRBJ2-1; 8 bases map to TRBD1. The CDR3 contains 13 residues. Per germline, CDR1 LGHNA and CDR2 YSLEER. Trimming removed 4 bases from V and 9 bases from J; junction bases left unmatched: 5. This CDR3 reads CASSLRTGSEQFF. The CDR3 DNA reads TGCGCCAGCAGCCTAAGGACAGGGTCTGAGCAGTTCTTC.

V gene TRBV7-2 combines with J gene TRBJ2-2; D is possibly TRBD1 or TRBD2 (6 bases each). Germline values: CDR1 SGHTA, CDR2 FQGNSA. This CDR3 has 14 residues. V was cut by 1 base and J by 7 bases, with 10 bases left in between. For the CDR3, the DNA is TGTGCCAGCAGCTTAGGGGGGGCTGTCGGGGAGCTGTTTTTT. It encodes CASSLGGAVGELFF.

The genes are TRBV28 and TRBJ1-2; D is ambiguous. The germline V and J ends were trimmed by 4 bases and 8 bases, with 14 bases remaining between them. There are 13 residues in the CDR3. Per germline, CDR1 MDHEN and CDR2 SYDVKM. CDR3 residues: CASSWRVDGGYTF. As DNA, the CDR3 is TGTGCCAGCAGTTGGAGGGTAGATGGCGGCTACACCTTC.

This chain joins TRBV1 and TRBJ2-7; TRBD1, the D gene given by the table, was not confirmed from the DNA. TRBV1 is given as a pseudogene. This CDR3 has 13 amino acids. The CDR3 DNA reads TGCACCAGCAGCCAACAGGGACACGGCGAGCAGTACTTC. This codes for CTSSQQGHGEQYF.

V gene TRBV6-6 combines with J gene TRBJ2-3; D may correspond to TRBD1 or TRBD2 (5 bases each). CDR3 size: 15 residues. Looked up from germline, CDR1 is MNHNY and CDR2 is SVGAGI (reference sequence). V lost 6 bases and J 0 bases, leaving 13 bases between the germline ends. The CDR3 DNA reads as TGTGCCAGCAGCCCGGGACCACCTAGCACAGATACGCAGTATTTT. Amino acids: CASSPGPPSTDTQYF.